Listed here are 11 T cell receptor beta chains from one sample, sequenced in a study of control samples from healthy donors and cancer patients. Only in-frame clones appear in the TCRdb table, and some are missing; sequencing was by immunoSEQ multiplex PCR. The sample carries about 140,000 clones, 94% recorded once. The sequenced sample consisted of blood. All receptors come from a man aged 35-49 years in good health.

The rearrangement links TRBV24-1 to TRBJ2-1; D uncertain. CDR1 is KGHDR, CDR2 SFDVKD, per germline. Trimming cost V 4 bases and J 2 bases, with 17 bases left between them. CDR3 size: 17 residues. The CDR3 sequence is CATSDRFALPPYNEQFF. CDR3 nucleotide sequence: TGTGCCACCAGTGACCGTTTCGCGCTGCCCCCCTACAATGAGCAGTTCTTC.

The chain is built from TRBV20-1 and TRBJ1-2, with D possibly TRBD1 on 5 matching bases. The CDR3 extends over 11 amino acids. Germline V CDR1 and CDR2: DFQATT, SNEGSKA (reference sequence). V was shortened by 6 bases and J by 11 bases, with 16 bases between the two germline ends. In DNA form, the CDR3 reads TGCAGTGCCGGGCCTGGGACTAGGTACACCTTC. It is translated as CSAGPGTRYTF.

The CDR3 reads CASSPGRASEAFF. The CDR3 DNA sequence: TGCGCCAGCAGCCCCGGACGAGCTAGTGAAGCTTTCTTT. The chain employs TRBV4-1 and TRBJ1-1, with no clear D. The CDR3 spans 13 residues. Per germline, CDR1 MGHRA and CDR2 YSYEKL. Trimming shortened V by 4 bases and J by 7 bases, and 13 bases separated the two germline ends.

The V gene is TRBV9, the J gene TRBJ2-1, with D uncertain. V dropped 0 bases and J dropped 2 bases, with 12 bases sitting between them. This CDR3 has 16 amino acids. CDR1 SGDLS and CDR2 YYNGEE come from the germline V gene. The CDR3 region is CASSVVSAGPYNEQFF. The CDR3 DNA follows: TGTGCCAGCAGCGTAGTGTCGGCAGGTCCCTACAATGAGCAGTTCTTC.

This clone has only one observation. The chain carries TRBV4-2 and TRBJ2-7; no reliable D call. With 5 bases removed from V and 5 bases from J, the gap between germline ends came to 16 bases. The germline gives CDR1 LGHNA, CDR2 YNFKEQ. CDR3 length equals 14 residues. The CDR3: CASSAPPKNHEQYF. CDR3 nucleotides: TGTGCCAGCAGCGCCCCCCCCAAGAACCACGAGCAGTACTTC.

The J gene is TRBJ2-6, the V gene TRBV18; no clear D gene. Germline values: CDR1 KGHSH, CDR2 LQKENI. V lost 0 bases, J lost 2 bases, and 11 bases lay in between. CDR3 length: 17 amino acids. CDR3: CASSPPTISAGANVLTF. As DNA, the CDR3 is TGTGCCAGCTCACCACCAACGATTAGTGCTGGGGCCAACGTCCTGACTTTC.

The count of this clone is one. CDR3 residues: CASSRTENTEAFF. The CDR3 region has the DNA TGTGCCAGCAGTAGGACGGAAAACACTGAAGCTTTCTTT. The V and J genes are TRBV6-2 or TRBV6-3 and TRBJ1-1; D call uncertain. V lost 5 bases to trimming and J lost 2 bases, with 9 bases between them. This CDR3 spans 13 amino acids. Germline V gene sequence: CDR1 MNHEY, CDR2 SVGEGT.

This CDR3 is CAIRTGDYGYTF. Here the CDR3 DNA reads TGTGCCATCAGGACAGGGGACTATGGCTACACCTTC. The chain combines TRBV6-6 with TRBJ1-2, with 9 bases fitting TRBD1. Germline lookup yields CDR1 MNHNY and CDR2 SVGAGI (reference sequence). CDR3 size: 12 residues. J was trimmed by 3 bases and V by 10 bases; bases with no gene match: 3.

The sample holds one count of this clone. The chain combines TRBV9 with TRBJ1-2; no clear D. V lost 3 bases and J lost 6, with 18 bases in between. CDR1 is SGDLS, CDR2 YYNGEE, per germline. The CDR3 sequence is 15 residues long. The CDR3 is CASSESRRGKHGYTF. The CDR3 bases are TGTGCCAGCAGCGAAAGCCGACGGGGAAAGCATGGCTACACCTTC. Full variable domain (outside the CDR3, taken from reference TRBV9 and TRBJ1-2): DSGVTQTPKHLITATGQRVTLRCSPRSGDLSVYWYQQSLDQGLQFLIQYYNGEERAKGNILERFSAQQFPDLHSELNLSSLELGDSALYFCASSESRRGKHGYTFGSGTRLTVV.

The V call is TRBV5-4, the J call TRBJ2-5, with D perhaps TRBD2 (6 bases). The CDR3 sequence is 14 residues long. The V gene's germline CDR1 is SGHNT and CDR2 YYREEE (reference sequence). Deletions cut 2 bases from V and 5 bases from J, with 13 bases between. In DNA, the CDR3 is TGTGCCAGCAGCTTCGTTCGGAGGGTGGAGACCCAGTACTTC. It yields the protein CASSFVRRVETQYF.

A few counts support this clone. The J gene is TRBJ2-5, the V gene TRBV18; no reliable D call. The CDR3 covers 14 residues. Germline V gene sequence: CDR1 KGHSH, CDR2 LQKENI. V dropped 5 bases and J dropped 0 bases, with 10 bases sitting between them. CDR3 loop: CASSVTLYQETQYF. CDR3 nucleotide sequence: TGTGCCAGCTCAGTGACCCTGTACCAAGAGACCCAGTACTTC. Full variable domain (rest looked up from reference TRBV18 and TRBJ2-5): NAGVMQNPRHLVRRRGQEARLRCSPMKGHSHVYWYRQLPEEGLKFMVYLQKENIIDESGMPKERFSAEFPKEGPSILRIQQVVRGDSAAYFCASSVTLYQETQYFGPGTRLLVL.